This T cell receptor (beta chain) was observed in a study of T-cell reconstitution after alpha-beta-depleted transplantation in children. General study findings and limits: Where some patients showed high TCRbeta diversity at day 60, it came from recipient T cells and thymic progenitors that had survived. About two months after transplant, alpha-beta T cells reportedly came from several hundred expanded graft clones.

Using unique molecular identifiers, the investigators prepared the TCRbeta library. One entry per CDR3 protein results from TCRdb running MiXCR on the PCR reads. Of fewer than 750,000 distinct CDR3 sequences in the sample, roughly 23% were seen once. This clonotype was seen at least ten times. The target antigen is unknown. This CDR3 is built from 12 residues. Trimming removed 8 bases at V and 7 bases at J, with 13 bases between. CDR1 SGHNT and CDR2 YYREEE come from the germline V gene (reference sequence). The receptor was derived from a boy under two years old who had a stem cell transplant for acute myeloid leukemia, so the T cells may come from the graft donor. This sequence joins TRBV5-4 and TRBJ2-1, with unresolved D. The sample in question was PBMCs, mostly from graft donor cells, obtained 360 days after TCRalphabeta/CD19-depleted stem cell transplant. For the CDR3, the DNA is TGTGCCAGGGGCCCCGGCCAGAATGAGCAGTTCTTC. Residues: CARGPGQNEQFF.